The 18 T cell receptor beta chains in this list originate from one sample, sequenced in a study of T cell responses to AZD1222 COVID-19 vaccine. Sequencing was performed with immunoSEQ multiplex PCR; in TCRdb, only in-frame clones are kept and a portion is missing. The sample contains some 140,000 clones, 85% to 90% of which appear only once. The sequencing used peripheral blood, collected on day 0 of MenACWY control vaccination. Every receptor here comes from an adult in good health.

J is TRBJ1-1 and V is TRBV28; D possibly corresponds to TRBD1 (5 bases). Germline V gives CDR1 MDHEN, CDR2 SYDVKM. CDR3 length: 10 residues. The V and J ends lost 10 bases and 7 bases respectively, with 10 bases between them. The CDR3 DNA reads TGTGCCACCGTCGGGGGTGAAGCTTTCTTT. It is translated as CATVGGEAFF.

The rearrangement links TRBV3-1 (or the pseudogene TRBV3-2) to TRBJ2-3; 14 bases match TRBD2. Germline V gene data show CDR1 as LGHDT and CDR2 as YNNKEL (reference sequence). Germline trimming cut 0 bases from V and 0 bases from J; bases unmatched to any gene: 5. CDR3 length: 19 residues. CDR3: CASSQDRTSGGSSTDTQYF. CDR3 bases: TGTGCCAGCAGCCAAGATCGGACTAGCGGGGGGTCTAGCACAGATACGCAGTATTTT.

This clone has only one observation. This sequence joins TRBV6-4 and TRBJ1-5; D is undetermined. This CDR3 spans 14 amino acids. CDR1 and CDR2 (germline): MRHNA, SNTAGT. Between the trimmed V and J ends, which lost 6 bases and 6 bases, there was a span of 15 bases. The CDR3 coding sequence is TGTGCCAGCAGCCAAAGAGAGGGTAGTCAGCCCCAGCATTTT. This encodes CASSQREGSQPQHF.

The chain uses TRBV12-5 and TRBJ1-3; D gene ambiguous. Germline CDR1 reads LGHNT; CDR2 reads FRNRAP. V was shortened by 1 base and J by 4 bases, with 14 bases between the two germline ends. This CDR3 region has 16 residues. The CDR3: CASGLAHGGGGNTIYF. In DNA form, the CDR3 reads TGTGCTAGTGGTTTGGCCCACGGAGGCGGGGGAAACACCATATATTTT.

V gene TRBV9 combines with J gene TRBJ1-2; the D gene is possibly TRBD1 (6 bases). CDR1 is SGDLS, CDR2 YYNGEE, per germline. The CDR3 has 16 amino acids. Between the trimmed V and J ends, which lost 0 bases and 6 bases, there was a span of 18 bases. CDR3: CASSVGGARSFDGYTF. As DNA, the CDR3 is TGTGCCAGCAGCGTAGGGGGGGCCCGGTCATTTGATGGCTACACCTTC. Filled out from reference TRBV9 and TRBJ1-2, the complete variable domain reads DSGVTQTPKHLITATGQRVTLRCSPRSGDLSVYWYQQSLDQGLQFLIQYYNGEERAKGNILERFSAQQFPDLHSELNLSSLELGDSALYFCASSVGGARSFDGYTFGSGTRLTVV.

This clone was seen only a few times. The rearrangement links TRBV5-4 to TRBJ1-1, with a tentative D call TRBD1 (5 bases). Germline V gives CDR1 SGHNT, CDR2 YYREEE (reference sequence). The CDR3 is made up of 13 amino acids. Trimming left V 1 base short and J 1 base short, with 5 bases between. CDR3 residues: CASSLTGNTEAFF. In DNA, the CDR3 is TGTGCCAGCAGCTTGACAGGGAACACTGAAGCTTTCTTT. The whole variable domain, filled in from reference TRBV5-4 and TRBJ1-1, reads ETGVTQSPTHLIKTRGQQVTLRCSSQSGHNTVSWYQQALGQGPQFIFQYYREEENGRGNFPPRFSGLQFPNYSSELNVNALELDDSALYLCASSLTGNTEAFFGQGTRLTVV.

This rearrangement joins TRBV15 to TRBJ1-5; unclear D gene. V was clipped by 0 bases and J by 1 base, with 10 bases between them. The length of the CDR3 is 16 residues. Germline V lookup: CDR1 LNHNV, CDR2 YYDKDF (reference sequence). CDR3 nucleotide sequence: TGTGCCACCAGCAGAGATCTTCGGGAGAGCAATCAGCCCCAGCATTTT. As protein: CATSRDLRESNQPQHF.

This chain links TRBV25-1 with TRBJ2-2; D gene ambiguous. Trimming took 0 bases from V and 5 from J, leaving 7 bases between them. Germline CDR1 MGHDK, CDR2 SYGVNS. The CDR3 contains 14 residues. The CDR3 is CASSEYLETGELFF. For the CDR3, the DNA is TGTGCCAGCAGTGAATACCTAGAAACCGGGGAGCTGTTTTTT.

V usage is TRBV15 and J usage is TRBJ1-1; the D gene is possibly TRBD1 (6 bases). The CDR3 runs 15 residues. The V and J ends lost 5 bases and 3 bases respectively, with 16 bases between them. Germline V lookup: CDR1 LNHNV, CDR2 YYDKDF (reference sequence). The CDR3 sequence is CATSGLRGWDTEAFF. The CDR3 DNA sequence: TGTGCCACCAGCGGCCTTAGGGGGTGGGACACTGAAGCTTTCTTT.

The V and J genes are TRBV11-2 and TRBJ2-3; 11 bases line up with TRBD2. This CDR3 contains 15 residues. V lost 6 bases to trimming and J lost 2 bases; unmatched junction nucleotides: 4. The germline gives CDR1 SGHAT, CDR2 FQNNGV. Here the CDR3 reads CASRRLAGNTDTQYF. In DNA, the CDR3 is TGTGCCAGCAGGCGACTAGCGGGAAACACAGATACGCAGTATTTT. Full variable domain (rest looked up from reference TRBV11-2 and TRBJ2-3): EAGVAQSPRYKIIEKRQSVAFWCNPISGHATLYWYQQILGQGPKLLIQFQNNGVVDDSQLPKDRFSAERLKGVDSTLKIQPAKLEDSAVYLCASRRLAGNTDTQYFGPGTRLTVL.

The CDR3 DNA reads TGTGCCAGCAGCCGCCGGGACAGGGGGACGAGCACTGAAGCTTTCTTT. This sequence encodes CASSRRDRGTSTEAFF. V gene TRBV28 combines with J gene TRBJ1-1; 11 bases match TRBD1. The CDR3 length is 16 residues. V gave up 6 bases and J gave up 4 bases; unmatched junction bases: 10. Germline V gives CDR1 MDHEN, CDR2 SYDVKM.

In the case of this clone: It may be a read error: a sequence one base away is much more abundant. At the DNA level, this CDR3 is encoded by other sequences in the same sample as well. The chain uses TRBV12-3 or TRBV12-4 and TRBJ2-2; D is uncertain. The CDR3 is 12 residues long. Trimming took 5 bases from V and 1 from J, leaving 2 bases between them. CDR3 nucleotides: TGTGCCAGCAGTCGGAACACCGGGGAGCTGTTTTTT. It encodes CASSRNTGELFF.

The chain uses TRBV19 and TRBJ2-3; 7 bases match TRBD2. Trimming at V came to 9 bases and at J to 3 bases, leaving 6 bases not matched to a gene. The germline V gene encodes CDR1 LNHDA and CDR2 SQIVND (reference sequence). This CDR3 has 13 amino acids. The CDR3 region is CARPAGKTDTQYF. The CDR3 nucleotides are TGTGCCAGGCCAGCGGGGAAGACAGATACGCAGTATTTT.

The DNA of the CDR3 is TGTGCCAGTAGTCCTAAAACTAGCGATAGCTCCTACAATGAGCAGTTCTTC. Translating it yields CASSPKTSDSSYNEQFF. This chain links TRBV19 with TRBJ2-1; 7 bases are a match to TRBD2. Germline CDR1 and CDR2: LNHDA and SQIVND (reference sequence). The V segment lost 5 bases and the J segment 0 bases; nucleotides outside the gene matches: 10. This CDR3 has 17 amino acids.

The CDR3 loop is CASSLPQGDGYTF. The CDR3 bases are TGTGCCAGCAGCCTCCCTCAGGGGGATGGCTACACCTTC. The genes are TRBV5-6 and TRBJ1-2; 7 nucleotides line up with TRBD1. This CDR3 is 13 amino acids long. After removal of 4 bases from V and 6 bases from J, the junction contained 6 bases not matched to a gene. Germline values: CDR1 SGHDT, CDR2 YYEEEE. Together with reference TRBV5-6 and TRBJ1-2, the CDR3 gives the full variable domain: DAGVTQSPTHLIKTRGQQVTLRCSPKSGHDTVSWYQQALGQGPQFIFQYYEEEERQRGNFPDRFSGHQFPNYSSELNVNALLLGDSALYLCASSLPQGDGYTFGSGTRLTVV.

This chain connects TRBV5-6 to TRBJ1-1, with 10 bases identical to TRBD1. CDR1 is SGHDT, CDR2 YYEEEE, per germline. The CDR3 is made up of 12 amino acids. Losses at the gene ends were 3 bases for V and 7 bases for J; bases not matched to a gene: 0. CDR3 nucleotides: TGTGCCAGCAGCTGGGACAGGGGTGAAGCTTTCTTT. It translates to CASSWDRGEAFF.

The chain uses TRBV11-3 and TRBJ2-7; D is ambiguous. Germline V gene data show CDR1 as SGHNT and CDR2 as YENEEA. The CDR3 length is 14 residues. The V end lost 3 bases, the J end lost 1 base, and 10 bases lay between the germline ends. CDR3 nucleotide sequence: TGTGCCAGCAGCTTGATGAGACAATCCTACGAGCAGTACTTC. This gives the protein CASSLMRQSYEQYF.

The chain links TRBV27 to TRBJ2-7, with TRBD1 identical over 9 bases. V lost 5 bases, J lost 5 bases, and 7 bases stayed unmatched. The CDR3 runs 14 residues. Germline V gives CDR1 MNHEY, CDR2 SMNVEV (reference sequence). The CDR3 nucleotides read TGTGCCAGCAGTCCAAAATGGACAGGGGACGAGCAGTACTTC. Translation gives CASSPKWTGDEQYF.